This T cell receptor (beta chain) came from a study of blood T cell repertoires in COVID-19. Study-wide background: T cells, B-cell-depleted T cells, or PBMCs supplied cDNA or gDNA.

This CDR3 is built from 15 residues. The V and J ends lost 0 bases and 3 bases respectively, with 10 bases between them. CDR1 is SGHNT, CDR2 YYREEE, per germline (reference sequence). Those enrolled in Seattle joined during active infection and were followed longitudinally afterward. Per the authors' pipeline: Amplification of reference gene primers provided the estimated nucleated cell counts. Clones were read by immunoSEQ multiplex PCR, and TCRdb kept only the in-frame ones, dropping some. V and J calls and clone size follow that table, whereas D and trimming were derived from the DNA. The sample holds 360,000 or so clones, approximately 89% seen once.

The J gene is TRBJ1-5, the V gene TRBV5-4; D is undetermined. This clonotype was obtained from a woman in her sixties with COVID-19, enrolled during active disease. Specimen: peripheral blood. The CDR3 DNA is TGTGCCAGCAGCTTGGGGGGAGCCAACAATCAGCCCCAGCATTTT. Its protein is CASSLGGANNQPQHF.